This T cell receptor beta chain derives from a study of monozygotic twins with cystic fibrosis. The CDR3 totals 12 residues. Per germline, CDR1 LGHNA and CDR2 YNFKEQ. Trimming shortened V by 6 bases and J by 5 bases, and 10 bases separated the two germline ends. Only in-frame clones appear in the TCRdb table, and some are missing; sequencing was by immunoSEQ multiplex PCR. The sample records 10,000 to 15,000 clones, roughly 85% being singletons. The J gene is TRBJ1-2, the V gene TRBV4-2; possibly TRBD1 for D (5 bases). The sequence derives from a young man with cystic fibrosis. Material: blood. CDR3 bases: TGTGCCAGCAGTTCAGGGACTTATGGCTACACCTTC. Translation gives CASSSGTYGYTF.